Sequencing of this T cell receptor (beta chain) was carried out in a study of blood T cell repertoires in COVID-19. Germline V gene data show CDR1 as MDHEN and CDR2 as SYDVKM. The CDR3 is 16 amino acids. V was cut by 2 bases and J by 1 base, with 13 bases left in between. Generated by immunoSEQ multiplex PCR, the TCRdb table keeps only in-frame clones and is missing some. This table has fewer than 85,000 clones, roughly 80% appearing once. The J gene is TRBJ2-3, the V gene TRBV28; D might be TRBD1 (5 bases). This TCR was recovered from a woman older than 75 with active or convalescent COVID-19. The material sequenced was peripheral blood. CDR3 DNA sequence: TGTGCCAGCAGTTTAATAGGAAGGGGCGGCACAGATACGCAGTATTTT. This translates into CASSLIGRGGTDTQYF.